This T cell receptor (beta chain) was observed in a study of hypomethylating agent response in myelodysplastic syndrome. Study-level information: Patients with neither complete response nor hematologic improvement were classed non-responders. Study results and limitations: After treatment, novel clonotypes emerged more in responders, contracted ones more in non-responders.

Of note for this clone: The antigen remains unidentified.

Germline CDR1 and CDR2: ENHRY and SYGVKD. V gave up 9 bases and J gave up 0 bases; unmatched junction bases: 11. The CDR3 is 16 residues long. Libraries were prepared by immunoSEQ multiplex PCR; TCRdb keeps only in-frame clonotypes and omits some of them. Among about 5,400 clones listed, approximately 87% were seen once. The chain joins TRBV10-3 to TRBJ2-3, with TRBD2 matching 8 bases. The clonotype comes from a human donor with myelodysplastic syndrome. The sample was bone marrow, taken before or after starting hypomethylating agent treatment for myelodysplastic syndrome (not recorded which). The CDR3 region is CAIGEATSGSTDTQYF. CDR3 DNA: TGTGCCATTGGGGAAGCAACTAGCGGAAGCACAGATACGCAGTATTTT.